The 9 T cell receptor beta chains below come from one sample, sequenced in a study of control samples from healthy donors and cancer patients (TCRdb year 2020). Library preparation employed the immunoSEQ multiplex PCR assay. TCRdb provides this immuneACCESS table in a form limited to in-frame rearrangements. Some clones are lacking; in checked studies, under half of them reflect an unresolved V gene, and why the rest are absent is not known. The sample has tens of thousands of clones on record, about 90% of them singletons. More than 3% of the sample lies in the top ten. Material for sequencing was blood. These receptors all come from a woman between 50 and 59 years old in good health.

The chain links TRBV20-1 to TRBJ2-1; 7 positions agree with TRBD2. The length of the CDR3 is 14 residues. CDR1 is DFQATT, CDR2 SNEGSKA, per germline (reference sequence). Trimming removed 3 bases from V and 7 bases from J; junction bases left unmatched: 9. CDR3 loop: CSASLGGSRNEQFF. Written as DNA, the CDR3 is TGCAGTGCTAGTTTAGGCGGGAGTAGAAATGAGCAGTTCTTC.

The chain uses TRBV4-2 and TRBJ1-4; D unclear. CDR3 length: 15 amino acids. The germline V gene encodes CDR1 LGHNA and CDR2 YNFKEQ. Between the trimmed V and J ends, which lost 5 bases and 0 bases, there was a span of 10 bases. The CDR3 DNA reads as TGTGCCAGCAGCTATAGAGCAACAACTAATGAAAAACTGTTTTTT. This sequence encodes CASSYRATTNEKLFF.

The rearrangement uses TRBV4-1 and TRBJ1-4; TRBD1 matches 10 bases. The CDR3 covers 14 residues. With 4 bases clipped from V and 7 bases from J, the junction kept 3 bases outside the gene matches. The V gene's germline CDR1 is MGHRA and CDR2 YSYEKL. CDR3 sequence: CASSRGQGREKLFF. The CDR3 DNA reads as TGCGCCAGCAGCCGGGGACAGGGGCGTGAAAAACTGTTTTTT.

The V call is TRBV6-5, the J call TRBJ1-5; D remains unclear. This CDR3 comprises 15 residues. The germline gives CDR1 MNHEY, CDR2 SVGAGI. V dropped 2 bases and J dropped 1 base, with 9 bases sitting between them. The CDR3, as DNA: TGTGCCAGCAGTTACGGGGAAGGGAGCAATCAGCCCCAGCATTTT. As protein: CASSYGEGSNQPQHF.

Written as DNA, the CDR3 is TGTGCCAGCAGTTCCCTAGTTGAGGTCTCTGGAAACACCATATATTTT. This sequence encodes CASSSLVEVSGNTIYF. The rearrangement links TRBV9 to TRBJ1-3; the D is unclear. CDR3 length equals 16 residues. The V end was cut by 5 bases, the J end by 0 bases, with 15 bases between. Germline V gene sequence: CDR1 SGDLS, CDR2 YYNGEE. The full variable domain, rest sourced from reference TRBV9 and TRBJ1-3, is DSGVTQTPKHLITATGQRVTLRCSPRSGDLSVYWYQQSLDQGLQFLIQYYNGEERAKGNILERFSAQQFPDLHSELNLSSLELGDSALYFCASSSLVEVSGNTIYFGEGSWLTVV.

The chain recombines TRBV5-6 with TRBJ2-3; unclear D gene. The CDR3 covers 13 residues. Germline CDR1 is SGHDT and CDR2 is YYEEEE. Trimming took off 2 bases at V and 2 bases at J, with 6 bases between the two ends. CDR3 coding DNA: TGTGCCAGCAGCTTACGGACCACAGATACGCAGTATTTT. This gives the protein CASSLRTTDTQYF. Full variable domain (outside the CDR3, taken from reference TRBV5-6 and TRBJ2-3): DAGVTQSPTHLIKTRGQQVTLRCSPKSGHDTVSWYQQALGQGPQFIFQYYEEEERQRGNFPDRFSGHQFPNYSSELNVNALLLGDSALYLCASSLRTTDTQYFGPGTRLTVL.

This chain connects TRBV5-1 to TRBJ1-6; no firm D call. Between the trimmed V and J ends, which lost 4 bases and 10 bases, there was a span of 24 bases. This CDR3 contains 17 residues. CDR1 and CDR2 from the germline V gene are SGHRS and YFSETQ. CDR3 DNA: TGCGCCAGCAGCGAGAACCGGGCGTCCGGCAAAGGGTCACCCCTCCACTTT. It translates to CASSENRASGKGSPLHF. The whole variable domain, remainder taken from reference TRBV5-1 and TRBJ1-6, is KAGVTQTPRYLIKTRGQQVTLSCSPISGHRSVSWYQQTPGQGLQFLFEYFSETQRNKGNFPGRFSGRQFSNSRSEMNVSTLELGDSALYLCASSENRASGKGSPLHFGNGTRLTVT.

The rearrangement joins TRBV5-1 to TRBJ2-1; TRBD1 might be the D (7 bases). This CDR3 has 16 amino acids. Trimming left V 4 bases short and J 6 bases short, with 20 bases between. Germline lookup yields CDR1 SGHRS and CDR2 YFSETQ. The chain's CDR3 is CASSPSQGEAANEQFF. Here the CDR3 DNA reads TGCGCCAGCAGCCCCTCCCAGGGGGAGGCTGCCAATGAGCAGTTCTTC. The variable domain in full, with the rest retrieved from reference TRBV5-1 and TRBJ2-1, is KAGVTQTPRYLIKTRGQQVTLSCSPISGHRSVSWYQQTPGQGLQFLFEYFSETQRNKGNFPGRFSGRQFSNSRSEMNVSTLELGDSALYLCASSPSQGEAANEQFFGPGTRLTVL.

In this sample, this clone turned up a few times. This rearrangement joins TRBV30 to TRBJ1-6; 7 nucleotides align to TRBD1. The V gene end was trimmed by 4 bases and the J gene end by 0 bases; junction bases not matched to a gene: 0. Per germline, CDR1 GTSNPN and CDR2 SVGIG (reference sequence). The CDR3 runs to 14 residues. CDR3 coding DNA: TGTGCCTGGACAGGGGGCTCCTATAATTCACCCCTCCACTTT. It is translated as CAWTGGSYNSPLHF.